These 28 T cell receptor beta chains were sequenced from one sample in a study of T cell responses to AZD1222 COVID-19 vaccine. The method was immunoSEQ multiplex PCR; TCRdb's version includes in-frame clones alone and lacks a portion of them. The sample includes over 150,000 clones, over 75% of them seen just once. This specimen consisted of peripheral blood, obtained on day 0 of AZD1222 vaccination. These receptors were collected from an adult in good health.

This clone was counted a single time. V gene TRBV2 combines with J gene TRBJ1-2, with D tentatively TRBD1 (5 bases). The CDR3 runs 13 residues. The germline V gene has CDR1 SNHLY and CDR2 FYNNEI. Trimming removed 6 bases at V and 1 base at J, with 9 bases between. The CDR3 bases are TGTGCCAGCAGCCCGACAGATAACTATGGCTACACCTTC. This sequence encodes CASSPTDNYGYTF. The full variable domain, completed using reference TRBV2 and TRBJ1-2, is EPEVTQTPSHQVTQMGQEVILRCVPISNHLYFYWYRQILGQKVEFLVSFYNNEISEKSEIFDDQFSVERPDGSNFTLKIRSTKLEDSAMYFCASSPTDNYGYTFGSGTRLTVV.

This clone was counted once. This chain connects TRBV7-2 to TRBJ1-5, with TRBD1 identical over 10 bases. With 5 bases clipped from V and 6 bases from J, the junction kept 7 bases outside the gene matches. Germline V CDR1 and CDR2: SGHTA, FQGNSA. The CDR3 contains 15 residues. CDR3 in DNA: TGTGCCAGCAGCGCCCAGACAGGGGGCTTTCAGCCCCAGCATTTT. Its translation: CASSAQTGGFQPQHF.

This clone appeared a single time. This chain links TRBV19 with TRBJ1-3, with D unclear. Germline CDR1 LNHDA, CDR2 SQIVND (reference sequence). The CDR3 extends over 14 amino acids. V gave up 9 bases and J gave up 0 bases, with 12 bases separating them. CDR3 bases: TGTGCCAGGTCGGACGATCACTCTGGAAACACCATATATTTT. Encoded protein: CARSDDHSGNTIYF.

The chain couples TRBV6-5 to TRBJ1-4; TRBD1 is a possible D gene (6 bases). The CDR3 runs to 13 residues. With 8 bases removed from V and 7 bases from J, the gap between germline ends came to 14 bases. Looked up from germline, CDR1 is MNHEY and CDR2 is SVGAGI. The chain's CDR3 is CASCRGGGEKLFF. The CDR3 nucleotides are TGTGCCAGCTGTAGGGGGGGAGGTGAAAAACTGTTTTTT.

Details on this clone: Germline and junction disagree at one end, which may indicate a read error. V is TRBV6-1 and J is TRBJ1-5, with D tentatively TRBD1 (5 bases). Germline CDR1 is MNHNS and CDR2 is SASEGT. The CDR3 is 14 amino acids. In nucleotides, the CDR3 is TGTGCCATCAGTGAACAGGCTAGCAATCAGCCCCAGCATTTT. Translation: CAISEQASNQPQHF.

CDR3 sequence (DNA): TGTGCCAGCAGCGCCCTACAGGGGGCAGATGGCTACACCTTC. It encodes CASSALQGADGYTF. The chain recombines TRBV9 with TRBJ1-2; TRBD1 aligns across 9 bases. The trim removed 3 bases at V and 6 bases at J, leaving 6 bases unmatched. From germline, CDR1 is SGDLS and CDR2 YYNGEE. This CDR3 is 14 amino acids long.

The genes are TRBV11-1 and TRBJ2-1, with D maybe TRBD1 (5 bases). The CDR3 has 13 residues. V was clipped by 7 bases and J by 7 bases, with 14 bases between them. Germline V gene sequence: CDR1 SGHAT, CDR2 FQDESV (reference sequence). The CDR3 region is CASIPRQGNEQFF. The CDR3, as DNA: TGTGCCAGCATCCCACGGCAGGGTAATGAGCAGTTCTTC.

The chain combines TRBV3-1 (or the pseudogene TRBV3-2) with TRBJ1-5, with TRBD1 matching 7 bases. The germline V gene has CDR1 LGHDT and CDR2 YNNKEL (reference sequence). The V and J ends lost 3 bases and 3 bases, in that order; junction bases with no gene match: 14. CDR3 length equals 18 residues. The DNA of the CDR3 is TGTGCCAGCAGCCAGGCCGGGACAGTACATGGGTACAATCAGCCCCAGCATTTT. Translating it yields CASSQAGTVHGYNQPQHF.

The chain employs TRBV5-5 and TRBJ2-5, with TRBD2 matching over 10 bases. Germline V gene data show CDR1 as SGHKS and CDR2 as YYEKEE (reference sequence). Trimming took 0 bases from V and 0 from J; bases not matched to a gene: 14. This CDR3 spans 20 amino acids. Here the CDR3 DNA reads TGTGCCAGCAGCTTGGCGGACGAAATTAGCGGGGGGCCGTACCAAGAGACCCAGTACTTC. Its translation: CASSLADEISGGPYQETQYF.

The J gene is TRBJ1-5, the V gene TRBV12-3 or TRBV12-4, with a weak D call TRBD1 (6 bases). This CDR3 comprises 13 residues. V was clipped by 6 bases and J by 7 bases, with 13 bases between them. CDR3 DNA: TGTGCCAGCAGCGGGGGCCTTCAGCAGCCCCAGCATTTT. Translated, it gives CASSGGLQQPQHF.

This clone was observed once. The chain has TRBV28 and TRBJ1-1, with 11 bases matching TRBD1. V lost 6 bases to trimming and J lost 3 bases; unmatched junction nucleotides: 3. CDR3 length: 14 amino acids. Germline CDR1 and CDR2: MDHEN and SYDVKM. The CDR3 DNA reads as TGTGCCAGCAGCCGGACAGGGGGCCACACTGAAGCTTTCTTT. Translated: CASSRTGGHTEAFF.

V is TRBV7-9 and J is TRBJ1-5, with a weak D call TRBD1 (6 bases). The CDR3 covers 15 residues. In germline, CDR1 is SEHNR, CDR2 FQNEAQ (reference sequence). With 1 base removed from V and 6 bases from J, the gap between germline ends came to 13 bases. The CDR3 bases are TGTGCCAGCAGCTTAGATGGGGGGCCCAGTCAGCCCCAGCATTTT. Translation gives CASSLDGGPSQPQHF.

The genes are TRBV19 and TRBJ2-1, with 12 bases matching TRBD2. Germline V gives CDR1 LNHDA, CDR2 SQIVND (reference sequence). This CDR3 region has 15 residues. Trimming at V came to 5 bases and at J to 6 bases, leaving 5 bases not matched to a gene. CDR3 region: CASSALAGGPNEQFF. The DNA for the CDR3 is TGTGCCAGTAGTGCCCTAGCGGGGGGGCCCAATGAGCAGTTCTTC.

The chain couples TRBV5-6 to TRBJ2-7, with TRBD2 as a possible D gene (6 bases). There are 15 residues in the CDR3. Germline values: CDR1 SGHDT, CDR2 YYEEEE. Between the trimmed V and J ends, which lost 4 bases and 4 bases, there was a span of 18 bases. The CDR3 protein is CASSPRDFTQYEQYF. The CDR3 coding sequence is TGTGCCAGCAGCCCCCGGGACTTTACGCAGTACGAGCAGTACTTC.

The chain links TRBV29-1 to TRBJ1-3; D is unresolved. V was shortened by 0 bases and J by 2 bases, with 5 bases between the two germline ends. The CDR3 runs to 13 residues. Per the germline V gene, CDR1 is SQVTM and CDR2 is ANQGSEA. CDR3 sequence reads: CSVEDLPGNTIYF. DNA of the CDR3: TGCAGCGTTGAAGATCTGCCTGGAAACACCATATATTTT. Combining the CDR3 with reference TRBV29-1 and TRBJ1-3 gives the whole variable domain SAVISQKPSRDICQRGTSLTIQCQVDSQVTMMFWYRQQPGQSLTLIATANQGSEATYESGFVIDKFPISRPNLTFSTLTVSNMSPEDSSIYLCSVEDLPGNTIYFGEGSWLTVV.

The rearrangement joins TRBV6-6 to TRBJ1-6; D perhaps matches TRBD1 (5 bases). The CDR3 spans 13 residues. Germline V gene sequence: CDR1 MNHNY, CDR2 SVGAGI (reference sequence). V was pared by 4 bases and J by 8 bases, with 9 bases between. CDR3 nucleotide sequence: TGTGCCAGCAGTTCCAGGGAGGATTCACCCCTCCACTTT. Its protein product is CASSSREDSPLHF.

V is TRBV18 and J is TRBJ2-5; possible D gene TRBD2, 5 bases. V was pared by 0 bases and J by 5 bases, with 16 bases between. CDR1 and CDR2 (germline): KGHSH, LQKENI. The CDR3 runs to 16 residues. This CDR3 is CASSPPGDSFRETQYF. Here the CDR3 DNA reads TGTGCCAGCTCACCACCGGGAGATAGTTTTCGGGAGACCCAGTACTTC.

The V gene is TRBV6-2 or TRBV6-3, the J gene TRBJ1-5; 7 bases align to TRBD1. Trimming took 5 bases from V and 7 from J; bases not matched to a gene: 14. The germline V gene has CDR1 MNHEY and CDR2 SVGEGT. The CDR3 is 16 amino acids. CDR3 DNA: TGTGCCAGCAGTCGCTCCGGGACAGCGAGCGTGCAGCCCCAGCATTTT. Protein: CASSRSGTASVQPQHF.

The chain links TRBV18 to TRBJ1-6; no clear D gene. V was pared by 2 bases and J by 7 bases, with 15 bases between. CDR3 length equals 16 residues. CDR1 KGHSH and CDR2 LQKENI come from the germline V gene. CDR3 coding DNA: TGTGCCAGCTCACCAATCGAAACCCCAACAAATTCACCCCTCCACTTT. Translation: CASSPIETPTNSPLHF.

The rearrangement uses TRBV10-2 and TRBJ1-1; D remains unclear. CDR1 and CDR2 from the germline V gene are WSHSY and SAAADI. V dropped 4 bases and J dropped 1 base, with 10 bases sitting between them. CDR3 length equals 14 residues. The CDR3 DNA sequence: TGCGCCAGCAGTGCTGTCCGTAAGAACACTGAAGCTTTCTTT. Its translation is CASSAVRKNTEAFF.

In DNA form, the CDR3 reads TGTGCCAGCAAACTAGACAGTAACTATGGCTACACCTTC. This sequence encodes CASKLDSNYGYTF. The chain employs TRBV6-5 and TRBJ1-2, with D possibly TRBD1 on 5 matching bases. This CDR3 is built from 13 residues. Germline CDR1 MNHEY, CDR2 SVGAGI. Trimming pared 7 bases from V and 1 base from J, leaving 10 bases between.

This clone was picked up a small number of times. The CDR3 DNA reads as TGCGCCAGCAGCCAAGATCTCGGTCGCGGAGGCTACACCTTC. This codes for CASSQDLGRGGYTF. This chain joins TRBV4-1 and TRBJ1-2; D not resolved. The CDR3 loop spans 14 amino acids. Germline V gene lookup returns CDR1 MGHRA and CDR2 YSYEKL. Trimming took off 0 bases at V and 8 bases at J, with 13 bases between the two ends.

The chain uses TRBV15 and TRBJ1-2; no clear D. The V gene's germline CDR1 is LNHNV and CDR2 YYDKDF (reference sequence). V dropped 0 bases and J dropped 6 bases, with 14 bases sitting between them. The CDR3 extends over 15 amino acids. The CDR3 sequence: CATSRDISGAHGYTF. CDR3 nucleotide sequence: TGTGCCACCAGCAGAGATATATCGGGCGCGCATGGCTACACCTTC. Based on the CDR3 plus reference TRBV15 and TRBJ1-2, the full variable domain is DAMVIQNPRYQVTQFGKPVTLSCSQTLNHNVMYWYQQKSSQAPKLLFHYYDKDFNNEADTPDNFQSRRPNTSFCFLDIRSPGLGDTAMYLCATSRDISGAHGYTFGSGTRLTVV.

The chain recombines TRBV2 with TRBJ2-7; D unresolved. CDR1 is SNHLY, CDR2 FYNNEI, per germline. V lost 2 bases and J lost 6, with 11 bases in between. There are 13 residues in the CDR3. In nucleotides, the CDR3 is TGTGCCAGCAGTGAAACGCGGTTACGCGAGCAGTACTTC. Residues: CASSETRLREQYF.

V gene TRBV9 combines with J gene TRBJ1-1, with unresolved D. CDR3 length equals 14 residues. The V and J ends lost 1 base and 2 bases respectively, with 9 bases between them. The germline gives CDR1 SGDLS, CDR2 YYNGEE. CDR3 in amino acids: CASSVSWINTEAFF. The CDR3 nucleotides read TGTGCCAGCAGCGTAAGCTGGATCAACACTGAAGCTTTCTTT.

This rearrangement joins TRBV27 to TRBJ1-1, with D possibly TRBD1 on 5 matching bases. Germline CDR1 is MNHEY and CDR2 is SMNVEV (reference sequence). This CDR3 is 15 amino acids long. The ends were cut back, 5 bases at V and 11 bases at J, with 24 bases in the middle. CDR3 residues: CASSPISTGTRKAFF. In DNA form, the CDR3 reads TGTGCCAGCAGTCCCATATCTACGGGGACTCGAAAGGCTTTCTTT.

CDR3: CASSSPRQSGNTIYF. DNA for the CDR3: TGTGCCAGCAGTTCGCCCCGACAGTCTGGAAACACCATATATTTT. V and J are TRBV6-5 and TRBJ1-3, with a tentative D call TRBD1 (5 bases). This CDR3 has 15 residues. The V end lost 4 bases, the J end lost 1 base, and 11 bases lay between the germline ends. The germline CDR1 and CDR2 sequences are MNHEY and SVGAGI.

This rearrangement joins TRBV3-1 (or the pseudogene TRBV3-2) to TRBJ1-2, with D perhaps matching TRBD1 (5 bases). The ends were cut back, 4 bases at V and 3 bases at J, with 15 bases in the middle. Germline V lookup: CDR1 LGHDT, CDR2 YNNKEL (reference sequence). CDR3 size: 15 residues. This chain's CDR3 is CASSLLQGGDYGYTF. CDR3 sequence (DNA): TGTGCCAGCAGCCTACTGCAGGGAGGTGACTATGGCTACACCTTC.